Following are 30 T cell receptor beta chains from one sample sequenced in a study of blood T cells in healthy people across ages. A second PCR of roughly 7 to 11 cycles used a sample-barcoded 5' primer and a J-beta primer mix. TCRdb called the 5' RACE reads again in MiXCR, with one record for every CDR3 protein. The sample contains some 760,000 distinct CDR3 sequences, 20% to 25% of which appear only once. These data were also filed under a second study, of T cells of mothers and their children.

Sequenced input: blood. The receptors derive from a boy aged 5-17 years in good health.

This clonotype was seen more than once but under ten times. The chain is built from TRBV6-5 and TRBJ1-2, with D uncertain. Per germline, CDR1 MNHEY and CDR2 SVGAGI. The CDR3 length is 14 residues. V lost 2 bases and J lost 4, with 11 bases in between. CDR3 coding DNA: TGTGCCAGCAGTTACGCAGACGGACTCTATGGCTACACCTTC. Protein sequence: CASSYADGLYGYTF.

J is TRBJ2-7 and V is TRBV7-6, with 9 nucleotides matching TRBD2. Germline V gene lookup returns CDR1 SGHVS and CDR2 FNYEAQ. CDR3 size: 15 residues. J lost 3 bases, V lost 3 bases, and 6 bases had no gene match. DNA for the CDR3: TGTGCCAGCAGCTTCAGGGCTAGCGGGGACTACGAGCAGTACTTC. This encodes CASSFRASGDYEQYF.

This clonotype was observed a handful of times. The V call is TRBV7-2, the J call TRBJ2-3, with D possibly being TRBD2 (7 bases). V lost 7 bases and J lost 0, with 17 bases in between. Germline V lookup: CDR1 SGHTA, CDR2 FQGNSA. CDR3 size: 16 residues. The CDR3 DNA reads TGTGCCAGCACCCCTCTCGGCGGGGGCAGCACAGATACGCAGTATTTT. Translation: CASTPLGGGSTDTQYF.

J is TRBJ2-2 and V is TRBV4-1; D might be TRBD1 or TRBD2, each matching 5 bases. Trimming took 0 bases from V and 0 from J, leaving 20 bases between them. From germline, CDR1 is MGHRA and CDR2 YSYEKL. The CDR3 extends over 20 amino acids. CDR3 coding DNA: TGCGCCAGCAGCCAAGAGCCTCGGGCGGAGGACAACCCGAACACCGGGGAGCTGTTTTTT. It codes for CASSQEPRAEDNPNTGELFF.

The CDR3 nucleotides are TGTGCCAGCAGTACCCACTCAGGGGGTGGCTATGGCTACACCTTC. This gives the protein CASSTHSGGGYGYTF. The V gene is TRBV12-3 or TRBV12-4, the J gene TRBJ1-2, with 7 bases matching TRBD1. J lost 4 bases, V lost 5 bases, and 10 bases had no gene match. The CDR3 is 15 amino acids.

This chain uses TRBV29-1 with TRBJ2-7; 7 positions agree with TRBD1. The CDR3 is 14 residues long. V gave up 6 bases and J gave up 7 bases; unmatched junction bases: 15. Germline CDR1 reads SQVTM; CDR2 reads ANQGSEA. In DNA, the CDR3 is TGCAGCGTAACCCAGGCACCTGCAGGGGGAGAGCAGTACTTC. Protein sequence: CSVTQAPAGGEQYF.

A single count supports this clonotype. V usage is TRBV29-1 and J usage is TRBJ2-5; D perhaps matches TRBD1 (6 bases). This CDR3 region has 14 residues. With 1 base removed from V and 3 bases from J, the gap between germline ends came to 12 bases. CDR1 is SQVTM, CDR2 ANQGSEA, per germline. In nucleotides, the CDR3 is TGCAGCGTTGAAGGGCAGGGGAGAGAAGAGACCCAGTACTTC. It encodes CSVEGQGREETQYF.

This clonotype was seen more than once but under ten times. This chain connects TRBV6-2 or TRBV6-3 to TRBJ2-5, with a weak D call TRBD1 (5 bases). The CDR3 has 12 residues. Germline loops: CDR1 MNHEY, CDR2 SVGEGT. Trimming shortened V by 6 bases and J by 9 bases, and 14 bases separated the two germline ends. CDR3: CASSPDSSAQYF. The CDR3, as DNA: TGTGCCAGCAGCCCTGACAGTTCAGCCCAGTACTTC.

A few counts support this clonotype. The chain recombines TRBV2 with TRBJ2-7, with 10 nucleotides matching TRBD1. Germline V lookup: CDR1 SNHLY, CDR2 FYNNEI. V dropped 8 bases and J dropped 5; count of bases not matched to a gene: 9. The CDR3 length is 14 residues. In nucleotides, the CDR3 is TGTGCCAGCGTTTCCGGGACAGGGGCCCACGAGCAGTACTTC. Translating it yields CASVSGTGAHEQYF. Filled out from reference TRBV2 and TRBJ2-7, the complete variable domain reads EPEVTQTPSHQVTQMGQEVILRCVPISNHLYFYWYRQILGQKVEFLVSFYNNEISEKSEIFDDQFSVERPDGSNFTLKIRSTKLEDSAMYFCASVSGTGAHEQYFGPGTRLTVT.

This chain links TRBV25-1 with TRBJ2-5; weak D call: TRBD2 (5 bases). Judging by the DNA end, TRBJ2-7 fits better; the J call may be wrong. Germline CDR1 MGHDK, CDR2 SYGVNS. The CDR3 runs 15 residues. The CDR3 DNA follows: TGTGCCAGCAGCCCCGGTGCTGACGGGAACGACGAGCAGTACTTC. It codes for CASSPGADGNDEQYF.

CDR3 sequence reads: CSGTQGATDTQYF. In nucleotides, the CDR3 is TGCAGCGGTACACAGGGGGCCACAGATACGCAGTATTTT. The chain couples TRBV29-1 to TRBJ2-3, with TRBD1 identical over 9 bases. Germline values: CDR1 SQVTM, CDR2 ANQGSEA. This CDR3 is 13 amino acids long. The trim removed 7 bases at V and 2 bases at J, leaving 4 bases unmatched.

A few counts support this clonotype. In DNA form, the CDR3 reads TGTGCCAGCAGGGGACAGGGGCTCTCTGGGGCCAACGTCCTGACTTTC. Protein product: CASRGQGLSGANVLTF. This sequence joins TRBV6-6 and TRBJ2-6; TRBD1 matches 10 bases. The junction had 2 bases not matched to a gene; V was cut back by 6 bases and J by 0 bases. There are 16 residues in the CDR3. Germline values: CDR1 MNHNY, CDR2 SVGAGI (reference sequence).

The J gene is TRBJ2-3, the V gene TRBV4-3; perhaps TRBD1 as D (5 bases). The V end was cut by 0 bases, the J end by 10 bases, with 23 bases between. The CDR3 loop spans 17 amino acids. Germline assignment: CDR1 LGHNA and CDR2 YSLEER. DNA of the CDR3: TGCGCCAGCAGCCAAGATCGCAGCCAGGGCCAGGTGGGCCCGCAGTATTTT. This encodes CASSQDRSQGQVGPQYF.

This clonotype was found a few times. The chain combines TRBV29-1 with TRBJ2-7, with D unclear. The CDR3 is 15 amino acids. Germline CDR1 is SQVTM and CDR2 is ANQGSEA. Deletions cut 1 base from V and 3 bases from J, with 16 bases between. The CDR3 DNA reads TGCAGCGTTGAAGTAGGGAAGGGAATAATCTACGAGCAGTACTTC. This encodes CSVEVGKGIIYEQYF.

The chain links TRBV12-3 or TRBV12-4 to TRBJ2-1; 10 nucleotides align to TRBD2. The CDR3 sequence is 13 residues long. V trimming: 7 bases; J trimming: 10 bases; junction bases outside the gene matches: 7. The CDR3 here is CASKSGGAVEQFF. The CDR3 DNA is TGTGCCAGCAAAAGCGGGGGGGCCGTAGAGCAGTTCTTC.

This clonotype occurred a few times. The chain carries TRBV14 and TRBJ2-7, with D uncertain. The CDR3 runs to 16 residues. Trimming pared 0 bases from V and 0 bases from J, leaving 12 bases between. From germline, CDR1 is SGHDN and CDR2 FVKESK. CDR3 loop: CASSQDRQTLSYEQYF. CDR3 DNA sequence: TGTGCCAGCAGCCAAGATCGGCAGACACTCTCCTACGAGCAGTACTTC.

This clonotype was found a few times. The V call is TRBV9, the J call TRBJ1-6, with TRBD1 as a possible D gene (5 bases). The germline CDR1 and CDR2 sequences are SGDLS and YYNGEE. Between the trimmed V and J ends, which lost 3 bases and 7 bases, there was a span of 11 bases. This CDR3 contains 14 residues. In DNA, the CDR3 is TGTGCCAGCAGCGGGGACCTGGGGAATTCACCCCTCCACTTT. This encodes CASSGDLGNSPLHF.

This clonotype has only a few counts. V gene TRBV4-1 combines with J gene TRBJ1-6; D ambiguous. The CDR3 runs to 13 residues. Germline CDR1 MGHRA, CDR2 YSYEKL. V lost 1 base and J 8 bases, leaving 6 bases between the germline ends. CDR3 sequence reads: CASSQAEHSPLHF. CDR3 DNA: TGCGCCAGCAGCCAAGCTGAGCATTCACCCCTCCACTTT.

This clonotype was seen more than once but under ten times. This chain connects TRBV7-2 to TRBJ1-6; D ambiguous. From germline, CDR1 is SGHTA and CDR2 FQGNSA. The CDR3 contains 14 residues. V lost 3 bases and J 6 bases, leaving 9 bases between the germline ends. CDR3 nucleotides: TGTGCCAGCAGCTTTAAGGGCGGTAATTCACCCCTCCACTTT. This sequence encodes CASSFKGGNSPLHF.

The chain is built from TRBV3-1 and TRBJ1-1; the D gene is possibly TRBD1 (5 bases). V was cut by 3 bases and J by 7 bases, with 12 bases left in between. The CDR3 totals 13 residues. Per the germline V gene, CDR1 is LGHDT and CDR2 is YNNKEL (reference sequence). CDR3 sequence reads: CASSHGTGYEAFF. For the CDR3, the DNA is TGTGCCAGCAGCCATGGGACGGGTTATGAAGCTTTCTTT.

There are a few counts of this clonotype. J is TRBJ1-2 and V is TRBV12-3 or TRBV12-4; possibly TRBD1 for D (5 bases). V was clipped by 1 base and J by 6 bases, with 9 bases between them. The CDR3 has 13 amino acids. The DNA for the CDR3 is TGTGCCAGCAGTTTAGAGGGGTCTGATGGCTACACCTTC. Translation gives CASSLEGSDGYTF.

The chain joins TRBV4-3 to TRBJ2-1; a weak D match, TRBD2 (5 bases). The V end lost 1 base, the J end lost 1 base, and 11 bases lay between the germline ends. Germline CDR1 and CDR2: LGHNA and YSLEER. This CDR3 is built from 16 residues. The CDR3 sequence: CASSQAGGYSYNEQFF. CDR3 sequence (DNA): TGCGCCAGCAGCCAAGCAGGCGGGTATTCCTACAATGAGCAGTTCTTC.

The genes are TRBV4-2 and TRBJ2-1, with 7 bases identical to TRBD2. With 0 bases clipped from V and 10 bases from J, the junction kept 12 bases outside the gene matches. Germline CDR1 and CDR2: LGHNA and YNFKEQ. This CDR3 is built from 16 residues. The CDR3 sequence is CASSQDFGAGDNEQFF. As DNA, the CDR3 is TGTGCCAGCAGCCAAGATTTTGGGGCGGGGGATAACGAGCAGTTCTTC.

This clonotype appeared a few times. This chain connects TRBV6-2 or TRBV6-3 to TRBJ1-5; 8 nucleotides agree with TRBD1. Germline CDR1 is MNHEY and CDR2 is SVGEGT. The length of the CDR3 is 14 residues. Unmatched junction bases numbered 6, after V lost 5 bases and J lost 6 bases. The chain's CDR3 is CASSLQQGGQPQHF. The DNA of the CDR3 is TGTGCCAGCAGTCTCCAACAGGGGGGTCAGCCCCAGCATTTT.

This clonotype was seen a few times. The V and J genes are TRBV18 and TRBJ2-1; 13 bases agree with TRBD2. The trim removed 3 bases at V and 0 bases at J, leaving 2 bases unmatched. This CDR3 is 17 amino acids long. In germline, CDR1 is KGHSH, CDR2 LQKENI. CDR3 region: CASSPRTSGSSYNEQFF. CDR3 bases: TGTGCCAGCTCACCGCGGACTAGCGGGAGCTCCTACAATGAGCAGTTCTTC.

This clonotype is a singleton in its sample. This chain's CDR3 is CAISETWTGNLYEQYF. The CDR3 DNA reads TGTGCCATCAGTGAAACTTGGACAGGAAATCTCTACGAGCAGTACTTC. The chain uses TRBV10-3 and TRBJ2-7, with 7 positions matching TRBD1. The CDR3 covers 16 residues. V lost 3 bases to trimming and J lost 3 bases; unmatched junction nucleotides: 11. Germline-derived CDR1 and CDR2 are ENHRY and SYGVKD.

This clonotype has a handful of counts. The DNA of the CDR3 is TGTGCCAGCAGGGGGCAGGGCAATGAGCAGTTCTTC. Its translation: CASRGQGNEQFF. The chain has TRBV2 and TRBJ2-1; perhaps TRBD1 as D (5 bases). The CDR3 consists of 12 residues. The V gene lost 6 bases and the J gene lost 6 bases, with 9 bases spanning the gap. The V gene's germline CDR1 is SNHLY and CDR2 FYNNEI.

This clonotype was seen a few times. The chain employs TRBV4-1 and TRBJ1-4; 7 positions agree with TRBD1. Germline values: CDR1 MGHRA, CDR2 YSYEKL. This CDR3 contains 16 residues. V dropped 6 bases and J dropped 7; count of bases not matched to a gene: 14. CDR3 DNA sequence: TGCGCCAGCAGGGACCGGGACAGTGTTGGTGGTGAAAAACTGTTTTTT. This gives the protein CASRDRDSVGGEKLFF.

The chain has TRBV5-6 and TRBJ2-1, with a tentative D call TRBD1 (6 bases). Matching the DNA end better, TRBJ2-5 makes the J call doubtful. Per germline, CDR1 SGHDT and CDR2 YYEEEE. The CDR3 is 15 residues long. CDR3 coding DNA: TGTGCCAGCAGCTTGGGCCCGGGACATCAAGAGACCCAGTACTTC. Translating it yields CASSLGPGHQETQYF.

This clonotype appeared a few times. The chain carries TRBV7-6 and TRBJ2-3, with a weak D call TRBD2 (6 bases). The CDR3 runs to 18 residues. The V and J ends lost 5 bases and 3 bases respectively, with 24 bases between them. CDR1 is SGHVS and CDR2 is FNYEAQ in the germline V gene. DNA of the CDR3: TGTGCCAGCAGCGCCTCAGGCGGAGGGACTCTAAGTACAGATACGCAGTATTTT. It is translated as CASSASGGGTLSTDTQYF. The full variable domain, rest sourced from reference TRBV7-6 and TRBJ2-3, is GAGVSQSPRYKVTKRGQDVALRCDPISGHVSLYWYRQALGQGPEFLTYFNYEAQQDKSGLPNDRFSAERPEGSISTLTIQRTEQRDSAMYRCASSASGGGTLSTDTQYFGPGTRLTVL.